This T cell receptor (beta chain) was identified during a study of cytomegalovirus exposure and HLA in healthy donors. Turning to the study itself: The same platform was used for the approximately 120 validation repertoires as for the approximately 720 first-cohort repertoires, as reported in a later analysis. Broader study findings: The authors listed around 150 TCR beta chains as cytomegalovirus-associated. The TCR clusters that emerged in the first cohort tended, a later analysis found, to co-occur in the approximately 110 validation repertoires.

Profiled with immunoSEQ multiplex PCR; TCRdb holds only in-frame clones, not every one. This sample yields about 130,000 clones, of which 89% are seen a single time; 1% to 1.5% belongs to the top ten. Notes on this clone: The antigen is not known.

Germline trimming cut 6 bases from V and 1 base from J; bases unmatched to any gene: 6. Germline V lookup: CDR1 SNHLY, CDR2 FYNNEI. The CDR3 length is 15 residues. This sequence originates from a woman between 18 and 30 years old in good health and CMV-seronegative. This rearrangement joins TRBV2 to TRBJ1-5, with 7 bases fitting TRBD1. The sequenced sample was PBMCs. CDR3 in DNA: TGTGCCAGCAGATGGGACAGTAGGAGCAATCAGCCCCAGCATTTT. Its translation is CASRWDSRSNQPQHF.